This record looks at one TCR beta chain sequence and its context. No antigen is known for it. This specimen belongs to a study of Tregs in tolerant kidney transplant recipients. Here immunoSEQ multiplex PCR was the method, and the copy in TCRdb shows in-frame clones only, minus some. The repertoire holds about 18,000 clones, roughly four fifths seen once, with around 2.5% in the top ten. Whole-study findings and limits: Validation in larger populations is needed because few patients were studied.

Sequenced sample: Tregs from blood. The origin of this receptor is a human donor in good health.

The CDR3 sequence is CASSPSRVSYEQYF. Here the CDR3 DNA reads TGTGCCAGCAGCCCTTCCAGGGTTTCCTACGAGCAGTACTTC. The J gene is TRBJ2-7, the V gene TRBV7-9, with D tentatively TRBD1 (5 bases). In germline, CDR1 is SEHNR, CDR2 FQNEAQ (reference sequence). CDR3 length: 14 amino acids. Between the trimmed V and J ends, which lost 5 bases and 1 base, there was a span of 12 bases.